The clone carrying this T cell receptor beta chain came up a few times. As yet, its antigen is unknown. The source of the sample is a study of T-cell reconstitution after alpha-beta-depleted transplantation in children. Study-level results: Some patients' high day-60 TCRbeta diversity was attributed to recipient cells surviving conditioning.

Unique molecular identifiers were incorporated during preparation of the TCRbeta library. One entry per CDR3 protein results from TCRdb running MiXCR on the PCR reads. This table holds 530,000 or so distinct CDR3 sequences, roughly 30% found once. The CDR3 spans 19 residues. Germline CDR1 and CDR2: SGHRS and YFSETQ. V gave up 1 base and J gave up 3 bases; unmatched junction bases: 9. The material sequenced was PBMCs, taken before TCRalphabeta/CD19-depleted stem cell transplant. The chain has TRBV5-1 and TRBJ2-4; the match to TRBD2 covers 14 bases. This receptor was identified in a boy younger than two with Wiskott-Aldrich syndrome, due to receive a stem cell transplant. The chain's CDR3 is CASSLSGTSGSGGKNIQYF. The CDR3 nucleotides are TGCGCCAGCAGCTTGAGTGGGACTAGCGGGAGCGGGGGCAAAAACATTCAGTACTTC.